Presented here are 26 T cell receptor beta chains from one specimen sequenced in a study of PD-1 blockade in mismatch repair-deficient tumors. Clones were sequenced by immunoSEQ multiplex PCR, and TCRdb holds only the in-frame ones, with some missing. Among some 130,000 clones listed, roughly 86% were seen once. Sequenced material: peripheral blood, taken 70 to 73 weeks after starting pembrolizumab. The receptors were gathered from an adult with mismatch repair-deficient cancer.

The rearrangement joins TRBV28 to TRBJ1-2; D is undetermined. This CDR3 region has 14 residues. Trimming left V 1 base short and J 7 bases short, with 13 bases between. The germline gives CDR1 MDHEN, CDR2 SYDVKM. CDR3 loop: CASSLFRAVAGYTF. In DNA form, the CDR3 reads TGTGCCAGCAGTTTATTTCGCGCGGTTGCTGGCTACACCTTC.

This chain links TRBV4-1 with TRBJ2-1; D remains unclear. CDR3 length: 16 residues. Trimming shortened V by 0 bases and J by 1 base, and 10 bases separated the two germline ends. Per germline, CDR1 MGHRA and CDR2 YSYEKL. CDR3 nucleotide sequence: TGCGCCAGCAGCCAAGATCGGGCGTTATCCTACAATGAGCAGTTCTTC. It codes for CASSQDRALSYNEQFF.

V gene TRBV6-4 combines with J gene TRBJ2-3; the match to TRBD2 covers 11 bases. Germline V gives CDR1 MRHNA, CDR2 SNTAGT. The V segment lost 7 bases and the J segment 6 bases; nucleotides outside the gene matches: 6. This CDR3 region has 14 residues. This CDR3 reads CASKTSGIADTQYF. The CDR3 bases are TGTGCCAGCAAGACTAGCGGGATCGCGGATACGCAGTATTTT.

The rearrangement links TRBV29-1 to TRBJ2-1, with 9 bases matching TRBD1. The CDR3 contains 15 residues. V was pared by 4 bases and J by 3 bases, with 7 bases of the junction left unmatched. Germline assignment: CDR1 SQVTM and CDR2 ANQGSEA. Here the CDR3 reads CSVGPGQGNYNEQFF. The CDR3 bases are TGCAGCGTTGGACCGGGACAGGGAAACTACAATGAGCAGTTCTTC.

The J gene is TRBJ2-1, the V gene TRBV25-1; TRBD2 matches 10 bases. The CDR3 totals 16 residues. From germline, CDR1 is MGHDK and CDR2 SYGVNS. V lost 3 bases and J lost 4; bases outside the gene matches: 6. CDR3: CASSESVSGGYNEQFF. CDR3 coding DNA: TGTGCCAGCAGTGAGTCAGTTAGCGGGGGGTACAATGAGCAGTTCTTC.

The chain combines TRBV5-1 with TRBJ2-5; TRBD2 might be the D (5 bases). The CDR3 has 14 residues. Germline values: CDR1 SGHRS, CDR2 YFSETQ. V lost 5 bases to trimming and J lost 2 bases, with 13 bases between them. In DNA form, the CDR3 reads TGCGCCAGCAGTCCCGGGAAAATTCAAGAGACCCAGTACTTC. Encoded protein: CASSPGKIQETQYF.

The gene calls are TRBV30 and TRBJ2-3; 13 nucleotides agree with TRBD2. The CDR3 has 13 amino acids. Germline CDR1 reads GTSNPN; CDR2 reads SVGIG (reference sequence). V was clipped by 5 bases and J by 6 bases; unmatched bases: 2. Here the CDR3 DNA reads TGTGCCTGGGGACTAGCGGGAGTGGATACGCAGTATTTT. Encoded protein: CAWGLAGVDTQYF.

V is TRBV27 and J is TRBJ2-7; 11 positions agree with TRBD2. The CDR3 sequence is 17 residues long. J lost 3 bases, V lost 4 bases, and 11 bases had no gene match. Germline V gene data show CDR1 as MNHEY and CDR2 as SMNVEV (reference sequence). CDR3 protein: CASSSKAGTSGNYEQYF. The DNA of the CDR3 is TGTGCCAGCAGTTCGAAAGCCGGGACTAGCGGCAACTACGAGCAGTACTTC.

The J gene is TRBJ2-3, the V gene TRBV19; D ambiguous. The germline V and J ends were trimmed by 5 bases and 0 bases, with 15 bases remaining between them. The CDR3 has 16 amino acids. The germline V gene encodes CDR1 LNHDA and CDR2 SQIVND (reference sequence). CDR3 sequence: CASSPMDVPSTDTQYF. For the CDR3, the DNA is TGTGCCAGTAGTCCAATGGACGTCCCTAGCACAGATACGCAGTATTTT.

The chain carries TRBV28 and TRBJ1-5; D is ambiguous. V was pared by 6 bases and J by 3 bases, with 3 bases between. Germline loops: CDR1 MDHEN, CDR2 SYDVKM. CDR3 size: 11 residues. The CDR3 nucleotides read TGTGCCAGCAGAGACAATCAGCCCCAGCATTTT. It is translated as CASRDNQPQHF.

This clone has more than one count but fewer than ten. The CDR3 spells CASSDGGDNEQYF. The DNA of the CDR3 is TGTGCCAGCAGCGACGGAGGGGACAACGAGCAGTACTTC. The rearrangement joins TRBV13 to TRBJ2-7; D may match TRBD1 or TRBD2 (6 bases each). The CDR3 runs 13 residues. Germline V CDR1 and CDR2: PRHDT, FYEKMQ (reference sequence). V was shortened by 5 bases and J by 5 bases, with 13 bases between the two germline ends.

This clone was seen just once. The chain carries TRBV10-1 and TRBJ1-1, with D possibly TRBD1 on 6 matching bases. V lost 11 bases to trimming and J lost 5 bases, with 18 bases between them. Germline V lookup: CDR1 WNHNN, CDR2 SYGVQD (reference sequence). The CDR3 sequence is 13 residues long. This CDR3 is CAAQQGGTTEAFF. The CDR3 DNA follows: TGCGCCGCCCAACAAGGGGGAACGACTGAAGCTTTCTTT.

The V and J genes are TRBV5-4 and TRBJ2-7; 8 bases align to TRBD2. V lost 1 base to trimming and J lost 4 bases; unmatched junction nucleotides: 7. The CDR3 runs to 15 residues. Germline V lookup: CDR1 SGHNT, CDR2 YYREEE (reference sequence). The DNA of the CDR3 is TGTGCCAGCAGCTTGAGGGGAGCGGGAGCATACGAGCAGTACTTC. This encodes CASSLRGAGAYEQYF.

This clone was detected only a few times. The rearrangement links TRBV5-4 to TRBJ1-2, with D hard to call. This CDR3 comprises 11 residues. Germline CDR1 reads SGHNT; CDR2 reads YYREEE (reference sequence). The V and J ends lost 3 bases and 7 bases respectively, with 7 bases between them. CDR3 in amino acids: CASSSDRGYTF. CDR3 sequence (DNA): TGTGCCAGCAGCTCGGACCGTGGCTACACCTTC.

This clone came up a few times. The genes are TRBV19 and TRBJ2-2; maybe TRBD2 (6 bases). V was pared by 3 bases and J by 4 bases, with 15 bases between. This CDR3 has 16 residues. Germline V gene sequence: CDR1 LNHDA, CDR2 SQIVND (reference sequence). This CDR3 reads CASSIPPGAGTGELFF. The CDR3 DNA sequence: TGTGCCAGTAGTATCCCCCCGGGAGCGGGCACCGGGGAGCTGTTTTTT.

The gene calls are TRBV9 and TRBJ2-1, with D perhaps TRBD1 (6 bases). Trimming stripped 3 bases from V and 11 bases from J, with 9 bases between. The germline V gene encodes CDR1 SGDLS and CDR2 YYNGEE. The CDR3 has 11 amino acids. DNA for the CDR3: TGTGCCAGCAGCGAGAGGGGGAAGCAGTTCTTC. Translation: CASSERGKQFF.

The CDR3 loop reads CASNPGGGDYEQYF. The CDR3, as DNA: TGTGCCAGCAACCCTGGGGGGGGAGACTACGAGCAGTACTTC. The chain employs TRBV7-9 and TRBJ2-7; 7 positions agree with TRBD2. The CDR3 runs to 14 residues. The germline V gene has CDR1 SEHNR and CDR2 FQNEAQ (reference sequence). V was pared by 7 bases and J by 3 bases, with 9 bases of the junction left unmatched.

This clone was recorded once. The rearrangement joins TRBV19 to TRBJ2-7; 7 nucleotides line up with TRBD2. The germline V gene encodes CDR1 LNHDA and CDR2 SQIVND (reference sequence). The CDR3 loop spans 15 amino acids. The J segment lost 1 base and the V segment lost 5 bases, leaving 8 bases of the junction unmatched. The CDR3 loop reads CASSPQREYSYEQYF. CDR3 DNA: TGTGCCAGTAGTCCGCAGCGGGAATATTCCTACGAGCAGTACTTC.

The chain has TRBV28 and TRBJ2-7; no clear D. CDR1 and CDR2 (germline): MDHEN, SYDVKM. V was trimmed by 2 bases and J by 6 bases, leaving 11 bases between them. The CDR3 sequence is 13 residues long. CDR3 region: CASSLTPRSEQYF. The CDR3 nucleotides read TGTGCCAGCAGTTTAACCCCGAGATCCGAGCAGTACTTC.

This clone appeared a single time. The rearrangement joins TRBV2 to TRBJ2-1; 10 bases map to TRBD1. Unmatched junction bases numbered 9, after V lost 8 bases and J lost 8 bases. Germline CDR1 and CDR2: SNHLY and FYNNEI. The CDR3 consists of 14 residues. The CDR3 spells CASRGTGDPDEQFF. CDR3 sequence (DNA): TGTGCCAGCCGCGGGACAGGGGATCCGGATGAGCAGTTCTTC.

This clone was picked up a small number of times. The rearrangement uses TRBV27 and TRBJ2-7; TRBD2 might be the D (6 bases). This CDR3 has 11 residues. The germline V and J ends were trimmed by 7 bases and 3 bases, with 7 bases remaining between them. CDR1 and CDR2 from the germline V gene are MNHEY and SMNVEV (reference sequence). Written as DNA, the CDR3 is TGTGCCAGCACCGGGGGCTACGAGCAGTACTTC. Residues: CASTGGYEQYF.

This clone was seen only a few times. The V and J genes are TRBV21-1 and TRBJ2-7. TRBV21-1 is annotated as a pseudogene. The CDR3 spans 18 residues. CDR3 sequence: CASSRPGTQAVNSYEQYF. CDR3 nucleotide sequence: TGTGCCAGCAGCAGACCGGGAACACAGGCGGTGAACTCCTACGAGCAGTACTTC.

The CDR3 coding sequence is TGTGCCAGCAGCTTGATGGGGGCGACAGATACGCAGTATTTT. Amino acids: CASSLMGATDTQYF. J is TRBJ2-3 and V is TRBV7-3; possibly TRBD1 for D (6 bases). The CDR3 is 14 residues long. CDR1 and CDR2 (germline): SGHTA, FQGTGA. V dropped 3 bases and J dropped 3 bases, with 10 bases sitting between them.

J is TRBJ2-1 and V is TRBV6-5; D is possibly TRBD2 (6 bases). The CDR3 extends over 14 amino acids. V was shortened by 7 bases and J by 4 bases, with 14 bases between the two germline ends. Germline V gene sequence: CDR1 MNHEY, CDR2 SVGAGI. In DNA, the CDR3 is TGTGCCAGCACCGAGAGCGGGCCGTACAATGAGCAGTTCTTC. This sequence encodes CASTESGPYNEQFF.

The J gene is TRBJ1-5, the V gene TRBV15, with D uncertain. The germline CDR1 and CDR2 sequences are LNHNV and YYDKDF (reference sequence). V lost 0 bases to trimming and J lost 7 bases, with 13 bases between them. This CDR3 contains 15 residues. The CDR3 sequence is CATSRDGEAQQPQHF. The CDR3 DNA is TGTGCCACCAGCAGAGATGGCGAGGCGCAACAGCCCCAGCATTTT.

V usage is TRBV19 and J usage is TRBJ1-5, with D hard to call. Germline V lookup: CDR1 LNHDA, CDR2 SQIVND (reference sequence). Trimming shortened V by 2 bases and J by 0 bases, and 14 bases separated the two germline ends. The CDR3 runs 17 residues. The CDR3 loop reads CASSIKGGWFSNQPQHF. The CDR3 DNA sequence: TGTGCCAGTAGTATAAAAGGCGGGTGGTTTAGCAATCAGCCCCAGCATTTT.